This TCR beta chain comes out of a study of Graves' ophthalmopathy and Graves' hyperthyroidism. Study findings and constraints: The authors also found most expanded thyroid clonotypes above 0.001 frequency in blood.

Amplification targeted the TCR beta CDR3 regions, with RNA transcripts as the source material. Second-round multiplex PCR came after first-round RT-PCR with HTBI primers. A single record per CDR3 protein comes from TCRdb applying MiXCR to the multiplex PCR reads. This sample yields 300,000 to 400,000 distinct CDR3 sequences, of which roughly 15% are seen a single time; about 12% belongs to the top ten. As regards this clonotype: Its antigen remains unknown.

Each donor who had ophthalmopathy showed moderate-to-severe activity, a CAS of ≥3, a NOSPECS of ≥4, and a duration under 3 months. In this cohort, patients with other autoimmune diseases, uncontrolled infections, pregnancy or lactation were excluded. The PBMC fraction was derived from around 10 ml of fresh peripheral blood. The germline V and J ends were trimmed by 1 base and 0 bases, with 9 bases remaining between them. The CDR3 consists of 15 residues. This sequence was found in an adult man with Graves' ophthalmopathy. The chain has TRBV12-3 or TRBV12-4 and TRBJ1-1; D gene unclear. Sequencing was carried out using peripheral blood. Here the CDR3 reads CASSLGVGLNTEAFF. CDR3 DNA sequence: TGTGCCAGCAGTTTAGGTGTAGGGCTGAACACTGAAGCTTTCTTT.